This TCR beta chain derives from a study of metastatic and nonmetastatic thyroid tumors (dated by TCRdb to the early 2020s). A note on the overall study: For patients with malignant and with benign thyroid disease, the researchers compared repertoires between peripheral blood samples and tumor or nodule tissue samples.

The CDR3 measures 14 amino acids from cysteine to phenylalanine. Just CDR3 DNA is preserved here, 42 bases in frame from base 1. Based on the germline V gene, the CDR1 and CDR2 sequences are SGHRS and YFSETQ. The V and J ends are trimmed by 6 bases and 3 bases, leaving 16 bases between them. This clone registers as medium-sized (0.01 to 0.1%) within its sample. Its binding antigen is unknown. There are no base qualities to consult, and no much larger clone falls within one base. Receptors were amplified or captured by PCR. These reads were obtained on an Illumina HiSeq 4000. The TCR beta-chain CDR3 region of each patient was profiled by high-throughput sequencing. In the authors' own workflow: CDR3 differences across clinicopathological groups were used to build a classifier for discriminating distant-metastatic papillary thyroid cancer patients. To measure repertoire diversity the researchers used the Shannon index, while the Morisita-Horn index served to gauge how similar the tumor and blood repertoires were. The raw public reads went through TCRdb reprocessing: fastp at Q25, MiXCR clone calling, in-frame beta chains kept. These V and J calls rely on TCRdb rather than the paper's analysis. Across this sample there are 9,000 to 13,000 clones, with about 25% seen only once. Approximately 9.8% of the sample belongs to the ten largest clones.

None of the patients had been given any treatment before thyroid surgery. Using T-cell receptor beta sequencing, the study looked back at clinical samples from patients collected from about 2011 to 2018. On the study overall, not on this receptor specifically: TCR beta diversity was reported as significantly higher in malignant tumors than in benign nodules, in both blood and tumor samples.

The receptor was isolated from a female donor with papillary thyroid cancer or a benign thyroid nodule (not recorded which). Some clones in this sample may be carry-over from other donors' samples. The sequencing sample was made of tumor tissue. The receptor chain draws on TRBV5-1 and TRBJ2-7; the D gene could be TRBD1 or TRBD2, each one agreeing over 5 bases. The DNA is as follows: TGCGCCAGCAACGAGGGACCCGGACGCTACGAGCAGTACTTC. This sequence encodes CASNEGPGRYEQYF.